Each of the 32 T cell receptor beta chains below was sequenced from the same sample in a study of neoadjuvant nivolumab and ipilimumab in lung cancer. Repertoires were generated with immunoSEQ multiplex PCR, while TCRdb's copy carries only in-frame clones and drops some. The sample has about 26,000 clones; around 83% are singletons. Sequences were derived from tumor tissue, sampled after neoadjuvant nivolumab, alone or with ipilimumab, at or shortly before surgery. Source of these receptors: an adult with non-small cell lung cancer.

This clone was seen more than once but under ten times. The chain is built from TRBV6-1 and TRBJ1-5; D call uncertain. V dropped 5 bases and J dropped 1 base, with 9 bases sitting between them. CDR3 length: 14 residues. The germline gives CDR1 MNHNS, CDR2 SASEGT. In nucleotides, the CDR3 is TGTGCCAGCAGTTTCGGGTACAGCAATCAGCCCCAGCATTTT. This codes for CASSFGYSNQPQHF.

CDR3 region: CSALGHDSSYNEQFF. CDR3 sequence (DNA): TGCAGCGCGTTGGGACACGATAGCTCCTACAATGAGCAGTTCTTC. The rearrangement links TRBV29-1 to TRBJ2-1, with a possible D match to TRBD1 (6 bases). Trimming took 7 bases from V and 0 from J, leaving 16 bases between them. In germline, CDR1 is SQVTM, CDR2 ANQGSEA. The CDR3 runs to 15 residues.

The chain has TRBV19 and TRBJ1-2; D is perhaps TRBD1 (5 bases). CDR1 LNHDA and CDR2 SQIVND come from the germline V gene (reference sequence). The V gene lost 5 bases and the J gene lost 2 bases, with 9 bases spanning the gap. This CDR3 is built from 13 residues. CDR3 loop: CASSQGVNYGYTF. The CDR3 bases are TGTGCCAGTAGTCAGGGTGTAAACTATGGCTACACCTTC.

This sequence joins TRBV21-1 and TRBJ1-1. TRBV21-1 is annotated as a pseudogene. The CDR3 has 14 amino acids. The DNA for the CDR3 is TGTGCCAGCAGCAAAAAAGCGGGGAACACTGAAGCTTTCTTT. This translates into CASSKKAGNTEAFF.

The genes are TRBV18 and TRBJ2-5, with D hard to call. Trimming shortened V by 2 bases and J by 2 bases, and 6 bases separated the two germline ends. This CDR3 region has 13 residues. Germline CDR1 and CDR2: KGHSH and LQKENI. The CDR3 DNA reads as TGTGCCAGCTCACCAGATACGCAAGAGACCCAGTACTTC. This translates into CASSPDTQETQYF.

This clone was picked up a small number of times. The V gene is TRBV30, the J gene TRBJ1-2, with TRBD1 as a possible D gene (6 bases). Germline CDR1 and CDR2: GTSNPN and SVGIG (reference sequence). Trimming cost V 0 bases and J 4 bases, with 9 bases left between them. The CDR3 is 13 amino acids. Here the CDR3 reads CAWSVFRGYGYTF. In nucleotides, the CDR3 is TGTGCCTGGAGTGTTTTCAGGGGCTATGGCTACACCTTC.

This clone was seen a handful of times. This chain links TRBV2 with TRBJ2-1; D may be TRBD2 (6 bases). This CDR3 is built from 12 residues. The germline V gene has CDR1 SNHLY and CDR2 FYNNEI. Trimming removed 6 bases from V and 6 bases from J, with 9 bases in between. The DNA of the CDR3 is TGTGCCAGCAGAGCACTAGCCAATGAGCAGTTCTTC. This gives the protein CASRALANEQFF.

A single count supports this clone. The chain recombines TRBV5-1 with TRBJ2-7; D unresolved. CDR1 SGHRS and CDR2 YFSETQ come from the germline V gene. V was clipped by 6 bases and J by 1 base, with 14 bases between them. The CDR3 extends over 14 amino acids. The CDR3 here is CASKEDVASYEQYF. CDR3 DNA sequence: TGCGCCAGCAAAGAGGACGTCGCGTCCTACGAGCAGTACTTC.

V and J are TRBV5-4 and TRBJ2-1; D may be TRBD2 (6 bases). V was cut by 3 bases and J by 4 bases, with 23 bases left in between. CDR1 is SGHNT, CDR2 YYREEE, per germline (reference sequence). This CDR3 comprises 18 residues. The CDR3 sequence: CASSSTGLITGTYNEQFF. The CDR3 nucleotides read TGTGCCAGCAGCTCGACGGGCCTTATTACGGGGACTTACAATGAGCAGTTCTTC.

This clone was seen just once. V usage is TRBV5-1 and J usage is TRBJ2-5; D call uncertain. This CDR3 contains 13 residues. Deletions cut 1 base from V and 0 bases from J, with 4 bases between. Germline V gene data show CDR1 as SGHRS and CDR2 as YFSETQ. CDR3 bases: TGCGCCAGCAGCTTGTCCGACCAAGAGACCCAGTACTTC. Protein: CASSLSDQETQYF.

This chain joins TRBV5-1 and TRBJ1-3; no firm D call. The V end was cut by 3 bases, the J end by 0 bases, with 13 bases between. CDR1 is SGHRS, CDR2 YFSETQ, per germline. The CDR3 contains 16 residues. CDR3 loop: CASSWGTEYSGNTIYF. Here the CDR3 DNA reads TGCGCCAGCAGCTGGGGAACGGAGTACTCTGGAAACACCATATATTTT.

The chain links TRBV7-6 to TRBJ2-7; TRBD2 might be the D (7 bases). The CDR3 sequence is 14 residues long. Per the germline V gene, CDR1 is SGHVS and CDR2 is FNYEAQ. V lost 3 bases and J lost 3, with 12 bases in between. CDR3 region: CASSLLGGGYEQYF. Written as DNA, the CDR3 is TGTGCCAGCAGCTTGCTGGGAGGGGGCTACGAGCAGTACTTC. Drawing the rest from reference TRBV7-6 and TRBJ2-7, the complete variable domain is GAGVSQSPRYKVTKRGQDVALRCDPISGHVSLYWYRQALGQGPEFLTYFNYEAQQDKSGLPNDRFSAERPEGSISTLTIQRTEQRDSAMYRCASSLLGGGYEQYFGPGTRLTVT.

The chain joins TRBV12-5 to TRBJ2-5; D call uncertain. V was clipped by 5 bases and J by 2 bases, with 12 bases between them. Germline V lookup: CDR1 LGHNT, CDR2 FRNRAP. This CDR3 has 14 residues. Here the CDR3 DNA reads TGTGCTAGTGGTCCCAGGACGGAGCAAGAGACCCAGTACTTC. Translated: CASGPRTEQETQYF.

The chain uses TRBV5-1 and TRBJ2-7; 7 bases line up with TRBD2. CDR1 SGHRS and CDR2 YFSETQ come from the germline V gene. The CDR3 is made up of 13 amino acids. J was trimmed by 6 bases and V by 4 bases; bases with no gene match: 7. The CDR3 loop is CASSPLGEGEQYF. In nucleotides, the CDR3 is TGCGCCAGCAGCCCCCTTGGGGAGGGCGAGCAGTACTTC.

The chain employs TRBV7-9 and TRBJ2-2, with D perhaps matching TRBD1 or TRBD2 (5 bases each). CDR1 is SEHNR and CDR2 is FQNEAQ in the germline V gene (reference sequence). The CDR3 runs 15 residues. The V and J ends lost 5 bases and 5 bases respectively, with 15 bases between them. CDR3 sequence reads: CASSPPRGTTGELFF. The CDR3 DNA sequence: TGTGCCAGCAGCCCCCCCCGAGGGACGACCGGGGAGCTGTTTTTT. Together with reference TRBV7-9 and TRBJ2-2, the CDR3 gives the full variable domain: DTGVSQNPRHKITKRGQNVTFRCDPISEHNRLYWYRQTLGQGPEFLTYFQNEAQLEKSRLLSDRFSAERPKGSFSTLEIQRTEQGDSAMYLCASSPPRGTTGELFFGEGSRLTVL.

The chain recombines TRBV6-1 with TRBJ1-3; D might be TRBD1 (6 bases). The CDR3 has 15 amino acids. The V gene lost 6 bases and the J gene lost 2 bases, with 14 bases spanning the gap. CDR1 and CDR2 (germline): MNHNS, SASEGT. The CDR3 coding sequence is TGTGCCAGCAGACGGAACAGGGAGGCTGGAAACACCATATATTTT. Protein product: CASRRNREAGNTIYF.

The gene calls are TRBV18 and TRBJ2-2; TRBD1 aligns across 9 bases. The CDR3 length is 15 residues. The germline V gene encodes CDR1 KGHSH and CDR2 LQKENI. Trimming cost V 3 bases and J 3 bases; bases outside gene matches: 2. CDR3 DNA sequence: TGTGCCAGCTCACCCCGACAGGGGGACACCGGGGAGCTGTTTTTT. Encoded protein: CASSPRQGDTGELFF. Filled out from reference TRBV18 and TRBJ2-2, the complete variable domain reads NAGVMQNPRHLVRRRGQEARLRCSPMKGHSHVYWYRQLPEEGLKFMVYLQKENIIDESGMPKERFSAEFPKEGPSILRIQQVVRGDSAAYFCASSPRQGDTGELFFGEGSRLTVL.

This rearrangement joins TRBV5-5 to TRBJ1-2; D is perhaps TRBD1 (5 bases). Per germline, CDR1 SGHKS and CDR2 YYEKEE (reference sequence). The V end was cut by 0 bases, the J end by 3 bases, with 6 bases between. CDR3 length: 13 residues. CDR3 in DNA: TGTGCCAGCAGCTTGGTGACAGACTATGGCTACACCTTC. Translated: CASSLVTDYGYTF. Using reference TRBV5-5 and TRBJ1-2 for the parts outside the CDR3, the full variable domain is DAGVTQSPTHLIKTRGQQVTLRCSPISGHKSVSWYQQVLGQGPQFIFQYYEKEERGRGNFPDRFSARQFPNYSSELNVNALLLGDSALYLCASSLVTDYGYTFGSGTRLTVV.

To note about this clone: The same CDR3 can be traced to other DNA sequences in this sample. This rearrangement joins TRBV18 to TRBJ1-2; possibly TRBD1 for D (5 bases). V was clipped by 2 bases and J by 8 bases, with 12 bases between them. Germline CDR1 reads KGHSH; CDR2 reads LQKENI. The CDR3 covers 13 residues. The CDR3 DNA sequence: TGTGCCAGCTCACCAAACCGGGACGGCGGCTACACCTTC. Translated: CASSPNRDGGYTF. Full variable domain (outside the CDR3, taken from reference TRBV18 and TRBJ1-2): NAGVMQNPRHLVRRRGQEARLRCSPMKGHSHVYWYRQLPEEGLKFMVYLQKENIIDESGMPKERFSAEFPKEGPSILRIQQVVRGDSAAYFCASSPNRDGGYTFGSGTRLTVV.

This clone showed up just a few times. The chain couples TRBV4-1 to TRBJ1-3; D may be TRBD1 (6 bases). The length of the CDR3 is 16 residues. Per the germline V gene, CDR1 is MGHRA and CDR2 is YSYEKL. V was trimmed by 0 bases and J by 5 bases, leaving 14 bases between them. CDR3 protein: CASSQDPVGARNTIYF. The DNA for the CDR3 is TGCGCCAGCAGCCAAGATCCGGTGGGGGCTAGAAACACCATATATTTT.

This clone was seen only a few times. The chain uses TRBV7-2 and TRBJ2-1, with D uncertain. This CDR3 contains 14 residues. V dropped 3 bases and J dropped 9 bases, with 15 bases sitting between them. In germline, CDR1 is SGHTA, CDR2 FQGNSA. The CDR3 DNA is TGTGCCAGCAGCTTCAAGCTTAGCCTGGGTGAGCAGTTCTTC. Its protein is CASSFKLSLGEQFF.

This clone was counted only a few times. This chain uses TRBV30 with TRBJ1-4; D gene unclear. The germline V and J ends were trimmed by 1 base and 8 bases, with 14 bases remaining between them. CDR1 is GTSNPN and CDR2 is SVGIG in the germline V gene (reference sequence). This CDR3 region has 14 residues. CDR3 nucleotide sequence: TGTGCCTGGAGTGGTGTAGTCTCGGGGGAAAAACTGTTTTTT. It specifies CAWSGVVSGEKLFF.

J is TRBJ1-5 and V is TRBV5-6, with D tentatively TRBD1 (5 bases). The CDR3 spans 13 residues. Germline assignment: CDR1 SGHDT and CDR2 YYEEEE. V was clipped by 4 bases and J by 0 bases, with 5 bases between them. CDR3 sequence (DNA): TGTGCCAGCAGCAGGGGTAGCAATCAGCCCCAGCATTTT. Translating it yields CASSRGSNQPQHF.

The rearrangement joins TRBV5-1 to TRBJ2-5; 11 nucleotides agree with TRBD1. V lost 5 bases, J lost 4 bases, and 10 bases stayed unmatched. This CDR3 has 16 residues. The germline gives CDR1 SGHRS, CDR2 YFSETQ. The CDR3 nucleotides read TGCGCCAGCAGTCAAATATCGGGACAGGGGGGAGAGACCCAGTACTTC. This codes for CASSQISGQGGETQYF.

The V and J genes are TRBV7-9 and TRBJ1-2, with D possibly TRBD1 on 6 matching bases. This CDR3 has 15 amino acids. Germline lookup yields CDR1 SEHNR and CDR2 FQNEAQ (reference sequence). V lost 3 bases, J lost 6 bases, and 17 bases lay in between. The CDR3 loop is CASSFSDSPRHGYTF. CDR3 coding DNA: TGTGCCAGCAGCTTCTCGGACAGTCCCCGGCATGGCTACACCTTC. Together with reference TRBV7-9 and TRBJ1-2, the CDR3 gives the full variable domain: DTGVSQNPRHKITKRGQNVTFRCDPISEHNRLYWYRQTLGQGPEFLTYFQNEAQLEKSRLLSDRFSAERPKGSFSTLEIQRTEQGDSAMYLCASSFSDSPRHGYTFGSGTRLTVV.

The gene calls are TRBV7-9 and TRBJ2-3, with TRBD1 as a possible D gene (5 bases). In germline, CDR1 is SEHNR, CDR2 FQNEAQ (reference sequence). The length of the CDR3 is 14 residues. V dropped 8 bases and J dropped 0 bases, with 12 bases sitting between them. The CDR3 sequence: CASGRESSTDTQYF. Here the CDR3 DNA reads TGTGCCAGCGGCAGGGAAAGTAGCACAGATACGCAGTATTTT. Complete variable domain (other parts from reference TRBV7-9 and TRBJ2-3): DTGVSQNPRHKITKRGQNVTFRCDPISEHNRLYWYRQTLGQGPEFLTYFQNEAQLEKSRLLSDRFSAERPKGSFSTLEIQRTEQGDSAMYLCASGRESSTDTQYFGPGTRLTVL.

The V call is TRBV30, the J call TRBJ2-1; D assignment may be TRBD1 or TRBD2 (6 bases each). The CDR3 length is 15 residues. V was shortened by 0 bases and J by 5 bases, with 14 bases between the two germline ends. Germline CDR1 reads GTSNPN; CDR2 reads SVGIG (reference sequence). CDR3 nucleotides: TGTGCCTGGAGTGTAACCGGGGGCGGGGACAATGAGCAGTTCTTC. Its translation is CAWSVTGGGDNEQFF.

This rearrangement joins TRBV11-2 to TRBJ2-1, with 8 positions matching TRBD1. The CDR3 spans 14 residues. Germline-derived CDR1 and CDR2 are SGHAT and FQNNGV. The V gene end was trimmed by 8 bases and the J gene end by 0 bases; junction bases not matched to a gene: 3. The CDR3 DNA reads TGTGCCAGCTGGGACAGGAGCTCCTACAATGAGCAGTTCTTC. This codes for CASWDRSSYNEQFF.

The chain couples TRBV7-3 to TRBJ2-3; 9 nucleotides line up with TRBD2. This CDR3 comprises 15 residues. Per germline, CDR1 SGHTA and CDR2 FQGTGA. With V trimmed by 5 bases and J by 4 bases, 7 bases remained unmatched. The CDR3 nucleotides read TGTGCCAGCAGCCCCGGGACTAGCTTTCCAGATACGCAGTATTTT. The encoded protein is CASSPGTSFPDTQYF.

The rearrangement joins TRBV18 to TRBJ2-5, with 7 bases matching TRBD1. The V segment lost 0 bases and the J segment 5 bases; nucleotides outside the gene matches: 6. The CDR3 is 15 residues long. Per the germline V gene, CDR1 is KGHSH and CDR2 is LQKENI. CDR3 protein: CASSPPTGYGETQYF. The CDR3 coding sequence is TGTGCCAGCTCACCACCGACAGGGTATGGGGAGACCCAGTACTTC.

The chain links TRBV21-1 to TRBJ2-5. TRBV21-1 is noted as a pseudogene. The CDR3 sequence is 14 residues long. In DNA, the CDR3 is TGTGCCAGCAGCTTAGTGCAGCTTCAAGAGACCCAGTACTTC. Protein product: CASSLVQLQETQYF.

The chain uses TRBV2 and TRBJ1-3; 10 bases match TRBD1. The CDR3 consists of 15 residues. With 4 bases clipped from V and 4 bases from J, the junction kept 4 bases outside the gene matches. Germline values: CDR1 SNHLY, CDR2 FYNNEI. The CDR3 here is CASSGQGAEGNTIYF. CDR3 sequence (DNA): TGTGCCAGCAGTGGACAGGGGGCGGAGGGAAACACCATATATTTT.